This TCR beta chain was captured in a study of shared clonotypes between healthy human individuals. Study summary: Ranging from 18 to 49 in age, donors were a couple of women and a few men. Study conclusions and caveats: Rarefaction demonstrated incomplete sorted-subset sequencing despite large depth.

Samples underwent the assay at deep level. Assay: immunoSEQ multiplex PCR; the TCRdb copy retains only in-frame clones and omits some. The sample gives some 2.3 million clones, approximately 93% of which show up once; 0.39% is in the top ten. With regard to this clone: Its target is unknown.

The CDR3 runs to 17 residues. CDR1 and CDR2 (germline): SGHTA, FQGNSA. Trimming stripped 3 bases from V and 8 bases from J, with 23 bases between. The sequenced sample was naive CD4+ T cells from PBMCs. The subset: CD45RA+ positively selected. This chain joins TRBV7-2 and TRBJ2-1; D could derive from TRBD1 or TRBD2 (7 bases each). This receptor was obtained from a man aged 18-30 years in good health. Some clones in this sample may be carry-over from other donors' samples. The CDR3 DNA is TGTGCCAGCAGCTTCCCCCCCCTGGCAGGGGGGGTTGATGAGCAGTTCTTC. Amino acids: CASSFPPLAGGVDEQFF. Drawing the rest from reference TRBV7-2 and TRBJ2-1, the complete variable domain is GAGVSQSPSNKVTEKGKDVELRCDPISGHTALYWYRQSLGQGLEFLIYFQGNSAPDKSGLPSDRFSAERTGGSVSTLTIQRTQQEDSAVYLCASSFPPLAGGVDEQFFGPGTRLTVL.